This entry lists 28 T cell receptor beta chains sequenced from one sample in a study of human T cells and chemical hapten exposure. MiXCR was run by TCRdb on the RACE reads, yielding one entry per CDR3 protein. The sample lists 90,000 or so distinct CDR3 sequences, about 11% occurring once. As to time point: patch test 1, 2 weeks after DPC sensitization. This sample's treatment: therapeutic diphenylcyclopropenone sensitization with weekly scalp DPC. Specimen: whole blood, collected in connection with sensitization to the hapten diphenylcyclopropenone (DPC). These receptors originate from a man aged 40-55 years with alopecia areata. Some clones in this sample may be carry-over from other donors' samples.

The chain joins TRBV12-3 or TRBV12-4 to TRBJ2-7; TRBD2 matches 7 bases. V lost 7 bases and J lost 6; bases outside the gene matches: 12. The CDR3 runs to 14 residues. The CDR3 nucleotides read TGTGCCAGCAATCGCGGAGGACTAGGAGTCGAGCAGTACGTC. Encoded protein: CASNRGGLGVEQYV.

The CDR3 here is CASSLEVNTGFGNTEAFF. CDR3 nucleotide sequence: TGCGCCAGCAGCCTGGAAGTTAATACAGGTTTCGGGAACACTGAAGCTTTCTTT. The J gene is TRBJ1-1, the V gene TRBV5-1, with D perhaps TRBD1 (5 bases). The V gene's germline CDR1 is SGHRS and CDR2 YFSETQ. The CDR3 runs to 18 residues. The ends were cut back, 4 bases at V and 1 base at J, with 23 bases in the middle.

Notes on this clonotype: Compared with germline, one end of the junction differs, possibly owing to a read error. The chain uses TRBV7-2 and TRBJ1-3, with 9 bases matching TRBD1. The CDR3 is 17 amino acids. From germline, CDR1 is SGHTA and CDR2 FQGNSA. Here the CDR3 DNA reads TGTGCCAGCAGTTTAGACTTTGGGACAGGGCGAGGAAACACCATATATTTT. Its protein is CASSLDFGTGRGNTIYF.

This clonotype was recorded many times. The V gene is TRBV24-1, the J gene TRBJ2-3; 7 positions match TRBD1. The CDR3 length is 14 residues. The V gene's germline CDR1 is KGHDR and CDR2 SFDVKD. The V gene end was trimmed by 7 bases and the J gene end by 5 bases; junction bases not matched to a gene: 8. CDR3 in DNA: TGTGCCACCAGCCCGAAGGGGGCCCTAGATACGCAGTATTTT. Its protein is CATSPKGALDTQYF.

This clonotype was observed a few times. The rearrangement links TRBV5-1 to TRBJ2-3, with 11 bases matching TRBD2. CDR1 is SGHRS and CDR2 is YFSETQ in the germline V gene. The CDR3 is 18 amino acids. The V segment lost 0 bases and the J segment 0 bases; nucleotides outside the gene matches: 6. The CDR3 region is CASSLALAGGSSTDTQYF. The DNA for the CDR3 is TGCGCCAGCAGCTTGGCCCTAGCGGGAGGATCTAGCACAGATACGCAGTATTTT.

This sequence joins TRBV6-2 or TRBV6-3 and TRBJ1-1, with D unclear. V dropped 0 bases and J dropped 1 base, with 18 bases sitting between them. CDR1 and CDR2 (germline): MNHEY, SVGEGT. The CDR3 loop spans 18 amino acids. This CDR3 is CASSYSSYPYQRNTEAFF. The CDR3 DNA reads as TGTGCCAGCAGTTACTCGTCTTATCCATACCAGAGGAACACTGAAGCTTTCTTT.

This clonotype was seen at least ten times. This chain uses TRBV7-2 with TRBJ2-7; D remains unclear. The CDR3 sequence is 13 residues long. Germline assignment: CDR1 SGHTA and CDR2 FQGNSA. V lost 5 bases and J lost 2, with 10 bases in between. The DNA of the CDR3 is TGTGCCAGCAGCCGCGGCACAGCCTACGAGCAGTACGTC. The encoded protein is CASSRGTAYEQYV.

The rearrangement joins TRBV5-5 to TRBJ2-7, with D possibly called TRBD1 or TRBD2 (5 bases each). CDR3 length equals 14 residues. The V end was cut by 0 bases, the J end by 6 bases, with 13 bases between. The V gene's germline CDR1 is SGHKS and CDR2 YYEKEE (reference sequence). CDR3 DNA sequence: TGTGCCAGCAGCTTGGTCGGGGCTAGCCTCGAGCAGTACGTC. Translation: CASSLVGASLEQYV.

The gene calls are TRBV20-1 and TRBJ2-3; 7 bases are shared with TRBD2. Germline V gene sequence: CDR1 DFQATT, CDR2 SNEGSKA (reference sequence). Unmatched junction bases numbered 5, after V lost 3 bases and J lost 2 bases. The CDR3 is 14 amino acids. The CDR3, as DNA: TGCAGTGCTAGGCGACTAGCCAACACAGATACGCAGTATTTT. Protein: CSARRLANTDTQYF.

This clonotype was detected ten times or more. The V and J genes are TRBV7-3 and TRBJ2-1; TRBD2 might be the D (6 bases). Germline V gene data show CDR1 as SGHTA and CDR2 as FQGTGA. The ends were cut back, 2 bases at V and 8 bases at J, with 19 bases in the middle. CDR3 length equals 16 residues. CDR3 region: CASSLGKGTGMDEQFF. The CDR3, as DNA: TGTGCCAGCAGCTTAGGAAAAGGGACTGGTATGGATGAGCAGTTCTTC.

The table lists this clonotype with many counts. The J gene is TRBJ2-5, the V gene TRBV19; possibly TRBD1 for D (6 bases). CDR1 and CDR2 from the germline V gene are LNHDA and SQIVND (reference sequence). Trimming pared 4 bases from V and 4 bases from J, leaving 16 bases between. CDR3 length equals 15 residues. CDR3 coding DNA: TGTGCCAGTAGTACAGCACAGGGCCGAGGAGAGACCCAGTACTTC. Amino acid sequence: CASSTAQGRGETQYF.

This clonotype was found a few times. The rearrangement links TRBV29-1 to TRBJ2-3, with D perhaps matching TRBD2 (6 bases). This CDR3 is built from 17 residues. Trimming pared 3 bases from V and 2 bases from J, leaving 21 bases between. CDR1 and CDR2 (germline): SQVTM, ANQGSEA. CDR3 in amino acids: CSVDGREKSGNTDTQYF. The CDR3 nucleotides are TGCAGCGTTGATGGACGGGAGAAGTCGGGGAACACAGATACGCAGTATTTT.

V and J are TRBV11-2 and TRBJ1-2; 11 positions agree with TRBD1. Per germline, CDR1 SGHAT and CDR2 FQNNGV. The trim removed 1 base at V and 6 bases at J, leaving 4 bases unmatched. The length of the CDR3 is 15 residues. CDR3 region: CASSLGTGGGDGYTF. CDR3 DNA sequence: TGTGCCAGCAGCTTAGGGACAGGGGGCGGAGATGGCTACACCTTC.

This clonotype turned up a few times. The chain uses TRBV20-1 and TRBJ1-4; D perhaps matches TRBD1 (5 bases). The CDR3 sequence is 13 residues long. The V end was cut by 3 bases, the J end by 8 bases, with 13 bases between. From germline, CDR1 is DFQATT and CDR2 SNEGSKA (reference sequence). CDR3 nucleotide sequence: TGCAGTGCTAGTCCTCGTCGGGGCGAAAAACTGTTTTTT. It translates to CSASPRRGEKLFF.

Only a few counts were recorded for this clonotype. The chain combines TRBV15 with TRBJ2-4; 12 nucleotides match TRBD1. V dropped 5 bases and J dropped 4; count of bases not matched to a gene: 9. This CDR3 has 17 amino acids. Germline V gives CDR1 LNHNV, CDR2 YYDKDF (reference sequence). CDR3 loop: CATSGDRGRRGKNIQYF. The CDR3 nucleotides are TGTGCCACCAGCGGGGACAGGGGGCGCCGCGGGAAAAACATTCAGTACTTC.

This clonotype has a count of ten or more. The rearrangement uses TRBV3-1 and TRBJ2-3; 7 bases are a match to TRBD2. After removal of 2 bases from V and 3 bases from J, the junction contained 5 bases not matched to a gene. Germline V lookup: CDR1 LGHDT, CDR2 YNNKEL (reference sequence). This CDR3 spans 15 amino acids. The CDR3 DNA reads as TGTGCCAGCAGCCAATCACGGACTAGGACAGATACGCAGTATTTT. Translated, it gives CASSQSRTRTDTQYF.

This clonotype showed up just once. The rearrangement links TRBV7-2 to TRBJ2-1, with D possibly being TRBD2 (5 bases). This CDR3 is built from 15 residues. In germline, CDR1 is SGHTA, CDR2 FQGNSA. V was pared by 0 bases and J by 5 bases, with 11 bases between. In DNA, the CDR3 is TGTGCCAGCAGCTTAGCGCGAGCGGTTAACAATGAGCAGTTCTTC. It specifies CASSLARAVNNEQFF.

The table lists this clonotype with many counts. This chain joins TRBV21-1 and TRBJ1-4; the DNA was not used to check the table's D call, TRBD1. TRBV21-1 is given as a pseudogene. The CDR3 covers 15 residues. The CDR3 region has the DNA TGTGCCAGCCGTAAATACAGGGGCGCTAATGAAAAACTGTTTTTT. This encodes CASRKYRGANEKLFF.

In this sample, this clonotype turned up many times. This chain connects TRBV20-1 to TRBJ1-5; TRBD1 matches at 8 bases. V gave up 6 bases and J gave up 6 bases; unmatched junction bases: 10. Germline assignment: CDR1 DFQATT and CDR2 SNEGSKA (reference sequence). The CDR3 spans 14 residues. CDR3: CSAHGTGQTQPQHF. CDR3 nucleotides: TGCAGTGCCCATGGGACAGGTCAAACTCAGCCCCAGCATTTT.

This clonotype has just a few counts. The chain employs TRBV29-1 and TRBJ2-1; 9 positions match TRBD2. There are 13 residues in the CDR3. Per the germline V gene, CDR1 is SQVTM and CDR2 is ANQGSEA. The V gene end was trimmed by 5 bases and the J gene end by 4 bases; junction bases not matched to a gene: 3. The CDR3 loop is CSVSLAGYNEQFF. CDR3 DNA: TGCAGCGTTAGCCTAGCGGGGTACAATGAGCAGTTCTTC.

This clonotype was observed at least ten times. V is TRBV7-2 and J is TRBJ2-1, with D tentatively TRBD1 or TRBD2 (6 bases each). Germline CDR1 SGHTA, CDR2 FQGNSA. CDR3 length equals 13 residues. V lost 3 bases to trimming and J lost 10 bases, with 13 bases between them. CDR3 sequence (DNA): TGTGCCAGCAGCTTGAGGGGGGAGCGCGAGCAGTTCTTC. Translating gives CASSLRGEREQFF.

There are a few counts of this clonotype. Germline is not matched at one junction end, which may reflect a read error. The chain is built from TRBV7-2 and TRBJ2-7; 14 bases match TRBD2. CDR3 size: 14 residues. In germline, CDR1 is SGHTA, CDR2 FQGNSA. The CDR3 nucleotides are TGTGCCAGCCACTTAGGGACTAGCGGGAGTCCATTACACTTC. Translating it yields CASHLGTSGSPLHF.

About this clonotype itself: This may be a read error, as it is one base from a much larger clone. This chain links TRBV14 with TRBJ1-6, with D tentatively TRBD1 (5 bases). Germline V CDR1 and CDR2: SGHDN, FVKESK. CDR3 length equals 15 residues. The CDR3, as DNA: TGTGCCAGCAGCCAGGCCCGGACGGACAATTCACCCCTCAACTTT. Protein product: CASSQARTDNSPLNF.

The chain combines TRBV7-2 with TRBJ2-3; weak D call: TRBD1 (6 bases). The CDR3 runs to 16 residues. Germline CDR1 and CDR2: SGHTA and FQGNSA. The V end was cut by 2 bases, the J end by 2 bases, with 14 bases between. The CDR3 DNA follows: TGTGCCAGCAGCTTAAAGGACAGAGTTCCCACAGATACGCAGTATTTT. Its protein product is CASSLKDRVPTDTQYF.

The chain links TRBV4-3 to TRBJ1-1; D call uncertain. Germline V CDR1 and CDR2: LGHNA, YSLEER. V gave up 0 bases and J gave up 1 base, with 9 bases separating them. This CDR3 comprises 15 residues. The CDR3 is CASSQDPQGNTEAFF. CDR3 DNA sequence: TGCGCCAGCAGCCAAGATCCTCAAGGGAACACTGAAGCTTTCTTT.

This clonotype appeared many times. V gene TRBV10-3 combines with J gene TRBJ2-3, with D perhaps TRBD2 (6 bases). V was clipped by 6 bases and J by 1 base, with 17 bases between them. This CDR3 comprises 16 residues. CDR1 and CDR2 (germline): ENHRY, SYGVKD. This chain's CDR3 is CAISLRTTEGTDTQYF. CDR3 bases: TGTGCCATCAGCCTTCGGACTACAGAGGGCACAGATACGCAGTATTTT.

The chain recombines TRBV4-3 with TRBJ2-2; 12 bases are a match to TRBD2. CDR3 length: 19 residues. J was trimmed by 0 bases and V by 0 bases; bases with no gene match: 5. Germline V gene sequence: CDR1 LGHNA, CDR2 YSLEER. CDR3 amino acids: CASSQDGASGRANTGELFF. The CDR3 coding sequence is TGCGCCAGCAGCCAAGACGGGGCTAGCGGGAGGGCGAACACCGGGGAGCTGTTTTTT.

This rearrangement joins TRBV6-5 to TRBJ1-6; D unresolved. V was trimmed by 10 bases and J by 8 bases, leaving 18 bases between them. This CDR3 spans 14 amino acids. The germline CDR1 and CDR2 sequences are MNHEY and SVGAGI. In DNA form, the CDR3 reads TGTGCCACCCGCTTGACGGAAGCCTATTCACCCCTCCACTTT. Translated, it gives CATRLTEAYSPLHF.